The clone carrying this TCR beta chain showed up many times. The antigen remains undetermined. The data were obtained in a study of T-cell reconstitution after alpha-beta-depleted transplantation in children. General study findings and limits: Expanded graft clones numbering several hundred reportedly gave rise to alpha-beta T cells about two months after transplant. Newly produced T cells mostly accounted for T-cell counts and diversity one year post-transplant.

Preparing the TCRbeta library involved the use of unique molecular identifiers. TCRdb ran MiXCR on the PCR reads and lists one entry per CDR3 protein. Found here are about 580,000 distinct CDR3 sequences, about 21% of them singletons; the top ten hold less than 15%. This sequence originates from a boy under two years old who had a stem cell transplant for acute myeloid leukemia, so the T cells may come from the graft donor. Here the sequenced sample was PBMCs, mostly from graft donor cells, taken 360 days after TCRalphabeta/CD19-depleted stem cell transplant.

CDR3 amino acids: CSVESGTRGTEAFF. CDR3 in DNA: TGCAGCGTGGAATCCGGGACTAGGGGCACTGAAGCTTTCTTT. The V gene is TRBV29-1, the J gene TRBJ1-1, with TRBD1 as a possible D gene (5 bases). The CDR3 runs 14 residues. The germline V and J ends were trimmed by 6 bases and 4 bases, with 18 bases remaining between them. Germline V gene data show CDR1 as SQVTM and CDR2 as ANQGSEA.